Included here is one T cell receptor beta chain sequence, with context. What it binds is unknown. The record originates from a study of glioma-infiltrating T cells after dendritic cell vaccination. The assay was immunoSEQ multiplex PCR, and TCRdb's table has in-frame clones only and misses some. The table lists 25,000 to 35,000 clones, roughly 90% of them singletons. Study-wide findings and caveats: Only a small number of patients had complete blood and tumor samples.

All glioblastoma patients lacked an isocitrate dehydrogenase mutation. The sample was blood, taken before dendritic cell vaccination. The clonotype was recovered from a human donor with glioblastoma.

For the CDR3, the DNA is TGTGCAGGCGGGACAGGGGGGTATGGCTACACCTTC. Residues: CAGGTGGYGYTF. The chain is built from TRBV6-1 and TRBJ1-2; 11 bases are a match to TRBD1. Germline CDR1 reads MNHNS; CDR2 reads SASEGT. This CDR3 comprises 12 residues.